This T cell receptor (beta chain) appears in the sequencing data of a study of OX40 agonist ivuxolimab in advanced cancers. At the level of the study: Patients were treated with intravenous ivuxolimab, dosed at 0.01 to 10 mg/kg and infused every 2 weeks. From about 23 to 85 years was the age range, with a mean of around 60 years, and about 83% were male.

TCRdb keeps only in-frame clones here, not all; method: immunoSEQ multiplex PCR. The data hold 90,000 to 150,000 clones, with approximately 90% observed a single time. CDR3 length: 15 residues. With 2 bases removed from V and 1 base from J, the gap between germline ends came to 12 bases. Germline lookup yields CDR1 SGHVS and CDR2 FQNEAQ. This clone came up a few times. Its antigen is as yet unknown. Notes on the study in general: At 0.1 to 3.0 mg/kg and by week 6, CD4+ and CD8+ T cells in the blood had expanded clonally. CD8+ T cells averaged more expanded clones than CD4+.

The sample was CD4+ or CD8+ T cells sorted from blood, taken in a trial of the OX40 agonist ivuxolimab. This sequence joins TRBV7-8 and TRBJ2-7; D is undetermined. The clonotype comes from an adult with an advanced solid tumor such as melanoma, head and neck, liver or kidney cancer. CDR3 sequence reads: CASSLFIGVSYEQYF. The CDR3 DNA sequence: TGTGCCAGCAGCTTATTTATTGGGGTATCCTACGAGCAGTACTTC.